This entry lists 17 T cell receptor beta chains sequenced from one sample in a study of spatial heterogeneity in lung cancer. MiXCR, applied by TCRdb to the 5' RACE reads, yields one record per CDR3 protein. The data contain some 47,000 distinct CDR3 sequences, about 7% of them singletons. Specified time point: sample taken at primary tumor resection. Whole RNA was taken from tumor, nontumor lung or frozen PBMC; it was then sequenced unsorted. Here the sequenced sample was PBMCs, taken at surgery. Source of these receptors: a female donor with early-stage non-small cell lung cancer.

This clonotype was detected only a few times. The rearrangement links TRBV28 to TRBJ2-1; tentatively, D is TRBD2 (5 bases). CDR1 is MDHEN, CDR2 SYDVKM, per germline. This CDR3 region has 16 residues. The germline V and J ends were trimmed by 5 bases and 0 bases, with 14 bases remaining between them. This CDR3 reads CASSVSIASSYNEQFF. The CDR3 nucleotides are TGTGCCAGCAGTGTAAGCATAGCGAGCTCCTACAATGAGCAGTTCTTC.

This chain uses TRBV5-1 with TRBJ2-6; possible D gene TRBD1, 6 bases. The CDR3 is 16 residues long. From germline, CDR1 is SGHRS and CDR2 YFSETQ. V was clipped by 1 base and J by 1 base, with 9 bases between them. The CDR3 DNA reads TGCGCCAGCAGCTTGACCACAGGGTCTGGGGCCAACGTCCTGACTTTC. Protein product: CASSLTTGSGANVLTF.

This clonotype appeared many times. The CDR3 protein is CASSPGTFQTDTQYF. The CDR3 DNA reads TGCGCCAGCAGCCCTGGGACGTTTCAGACAGATACGCAGTATTTT. V is TRBV5-1 and J is TRBJ2-3, with D perhaps TRBD1 or TRBD2 (5 bases each). Germline lookup yields CDR1 SGHRS and CDR2 YFSETQ. Trimming shortened V by 4 bases and J by 3 bases, and 15 bases separated the two germline ends. The CDR3 runs 15 residues.

This clonotype was counted many times. The chain has TRBV3-1 and TRBJ2-2; D gene uncertain. There are 17 residues in the CDR3. In germline, CDR1 is LGHDT, CDR2 YNNKEL (reference sequence). The ends were cut back, 0 bases at V and 1 base at J, with 12 bases in the middle. The CDR3 loop is CASSQDSIFMNTGELFF. For the CDR3, the DNA is TGTGCCAGCAGCCAAGATAGCATTTTTATGAACACCGGGGAGCTGTTTTTT.

The V gene is TRBV20-1, the J gene TRBJ2-7, with 9 bases aligning to TRBD1. Germline-derived CDR1 and CDR2 are DFQATT and SNEGSKA (reference sequence). CDR3 size: 13 residues. The junction had 2 bases not matched to a gene; V was cut back by 2 bases and J by 3 bases. CDR3 DNA: TGCAGTGCTAGAAGGGACAGGGACTACGAGCAGTACTTC. Translated: CSARRDRDYEQYF.

This clonotype occurred a few times. The CDR3 bases are TGTGCCAGCAGCCCCCTTGGGGGGCTTCTTGCTTTCTTT. Residues: CASSPLGGLLAFF. The rearrangement uses TRBV7-2 and TRBJ1-1, with D maybe TRBD1 (6 bases). This CDR3 has 13 residues. The V end lost 5 bases, the J end lost 11 bases, and 18 bases lay between the germline ends. Germline CDR1 is SGHTA and CDR2 is FQGNSA.

This clonotype was found many times. This rearrangement joins TRBV20-1 to TRBJ2-4; possibly TRBD2 for D (6 bases). Deletions cut 4 bases from V and 1 base from J, with 11 bases between. This CDR3 is 14 amino acids long. The germline V gene encodes CDR1 DFQATT and CDR2 SNEGSKA (reference sequence). The DNA for the CDR3 is TGCAGTGCTATTGGAGGGAGCGCCAAAAACATTCAGTACTTC. Translating it yields CSAIGGSAKNIQYF.

The V and J genes are TRBV27 and TRBJ2-3; 10 bases agree with TRBD2. The CDR3 has 16 amino acids. Trimming cost V 9 bases and J 2 bases; bases outside gene matches: 11. The germline gives CDR1 MNHEY, CDR2 SMNVEV (reference sequence). The CDR3: CASSLPSGGATDTQYF. The CDR3 DNA follows: TGTGCCAGTTCCCTTCCAAGCGGGGGGGCCACAGATACGCAGTATTTT.

This clonotype was seen at least ten times. The chain employs TRBV7-2 and TRBJ1-6; possible D gene TRBD1, 6 bases. Trimming pared 1 base from V and 9 bases from J, leaving 10 bases between. CDR3 length: 14 amino acids. Germline loops: CDR1 SGHTA, CDR2 FQGNSA. CDR3 sequence: CASSLGQESSPLHF. The CDR3 nucleotides are TGTGCCAGCAGCTTAGGACAGGAGAGTTCACCCCTCCACTTT. Full variable domain (remainder filled in from reference TRBV7-2 and TRBJ1-6): GAGVSQSPSNKVTEKGKDVELRCDPISGHTALYWYRQSLGQGLEFLIYFQGNSAPDKSGLPSDRFSAERTGGSVSTLTIQRTQQEDSAVYLCASSLGQESSPLHFGNGTRLTVT.

This clonotype occurred many times. The CDR3 bases are TGTGCCAGTACCATAGCGGGGGGGCCCAATGAGCAGTTCTTC. It yields the protein CASTIAGGPNEQFF. This chain uses TRBV19 with TRBJ2-1; 11 bases align to TRBD2. Germline CDR1 LNHDA, CDR2 SQIVND (reference sequence). The V gene end was trimmed by 7 bases and the J gene end by 6 bases; junction bases not matched to a gene: 5. The CDR3 length is 14 residues.

The table lists this clonotype with many counts. The chain couples TRBV20-1 to TRBJ2-7; no firm D call. CDR3 length: 12 amino acids. V dropped 1 base and J dropped 3 bases, with 7 bases sitting between them. CDR1 and CDR2 from the germline V gene are DFQATT and SNEGSKA (reference sequence). For the CDR3, the DNA is TGCAGTGCTAGAGGGCTCCTCTACGAGCAGTACTTC. Translated: CSARGLLYEQYF.

This clonotype was detected many times. The genes are TRBV4-2 and TRBJ2-7; weak D call: TRBD2 (7 bases). CDR1 and CDR2 (germline): LGHNA, YNFKEQ. V gave up 6 bases and J gave up 0 bases, with 18 bases separating them. The CDR3 is 16 residues long. The CDR3 DNA is TGTGCCAGCAGTAAAACCGCGGGGGCATACTCCTACGAGCAGTACTTC. It encodes CASSKTAGAYSYEQYF.

This clonotype was detected only a few times. The germline gene is not matched at one end of the junction; a read error may be the cause. The chain is built from TRBV5-1 and TRBJ1-1; D uncertain. The CDR3 contains 11 residues. In germline, CDR1 is SGHRS, CDR2 YFSETQ. The CDR3 here is CASRTARSLVF. The CDR3 DNA follows: TGCGCCAGCAGAACTGCCCGGAGTCTGGTCTTT.

This clonotype has more than one count but fewer than ten. The CDR3 coding sequence is TGTGCCAGCAGCTTAGACCCCACCGATTATGGCTACACCTTC. Translation: CASSLDPTDYGYTF. The chain is built from TRBV13 and TRBJ1-2; D is unclear. The length of the CDR3 is 14 residues. Trimming removed 1 base from V and 5 bases from J, with 11 bases in between. Per the germline V gene, CDR1 is PRHDT and CDR2 is FYEKMQ (reference sequence). The full variable domain, rest sourced from reference TRBV13 and TRBJ1-2, is AAGVIQSPRHLIKEKRETATLKCYPIPRHDTVYWYQQGPGQDPQFLISFYEKMQSDKGSIPDRFSAQQFSDYHSELNMSSLELGDSALYFCASSLDPTDYGYTFGSGTRLTVV.

This clonotype showed up many times. The chain carries TRBV28 and TRBJ2-6; D not certain. The germline V gene encodes CDR1 MDHEN and CDR2 SYDVKM. Trimming took 7 bases from V and 1 from J, leaving 11 bases between them. This CDR3 spans 15 amino acids. CDR3 in amino acids: CASTSTGSGANVLTF. CDR3 nucleotides: TGTGCCAGCACTTCCACGGGTTCTGGGGCCAACGTCCTGACTTTC.

There are many counts of this clonotype. The J gene is TRBJ2-7, the V gene TRBV2; TRBD2 is a possible D gene (5 bases). The CDR3 extends over 12 amino acids. Germline V CDR1 and CDR2: SNHLY, FYNNEI. Trimming removed 7 bases from V and 4 bases from J, with 11 bases in between. CDR3 bases: TGTGCCAGCATTTATCGGGGATACGAGCAGTACTTC. Translated: CASIYRGYEQYF.

In its sample, this clonotype was seen many times. At one end, the junction sequence differs from germline, possibly due to a read error. V usage is TRBV15 and J usage is TRBJ2-5, with no clear D. CDR1 is LNHNV and CDR2 is YYDKDF in the germline V gene (reference sequence). This CDR3 has 12 amino acids. The chain's CDR3 is CATSREWAQPDF. The CDR3, as DNA: TGTGCCACCAGCAGAGAATGGGCACAGCCTGACTTC.